This TCR beta chain was captured in a study of PD-1 blockade in classical Hodgkin lymphoma (dated by TCRdb to 2019 to 2021). For context, the study as a whole: Nivolumab dosing was 3 mg/kg intravenously every 2 weeks, continuing until either disease progression or unacceptable toxicity. The study used CyTOF and TCR beta sequencing to define a peripheral blood immune signature of response to PD-1 blockade in classical Hodgkin lymphoma. What the authors observed across the whole study: Baseline TCR diversity was reported as lower in newly diagnosed patients than in healthy donors, and lower still in relapsed/refractory patients. Lower diversity was observed in patients in whom nivolumab was started less than 1 year after ASCT, and these patients were excluded from later analyses so that confounding by immune reconstitution would be avoided. The study was restricted to a single clinical trial cohort, and the causes of repertoire differences, possibly disease activity or prior therapy, were left undefined. By C4D1, a significant rise was seen in CD4+ TCR diversity but not in CD8+ TCR diversity (p=0.0027 vs p=0.16), and the rise was most apparent among complete responders (p=0.02). Trial patients achieving complete response had baseline diversity similar to newly diagnosed patients, whereas partial responders and progressors had significantly lower diversity.

Details on this clone: Its antigen is not yet known. Base qualities are not recorded, but no much larger clone differs from it by a single base.

V is pared back by 3 bases and J by 6 bases, with 14 bases lying between the germline termini. The CDR3 sequence holds 14 residues, the cysteine and phenylalanine included. Just the 42-base CDR3 DNA is kept, in frame starting at base 1. Based on the germline V gene (reference sequence), the CDR1 and CDR2 sequences are LNHDA and SQIVND. The Qiagen DNeasy kit was used to extract genomic DNA both from unsorted PBMCs and from the negatively selected CD4+ and CD8+ fractions. TCR beta CDR3 regions were amplified by immunoSEQ multiplex PCR using primers annealing to V and J segments. Amplification bias was minimized using a synthetic immune receptor repertoire, and residual bias was removed computationally after sequencing. The authors processed their data as follows. Custom Python scripts were used to quantify repertoire diversity as the Shannon entropy index. Unsorted, CD4+ and CD8+ repertoires were examined separately, except in combined analyses, for which CD4+ and CD8+ sequences were merged in silico. A clone was considered expanded if an increase in frequency of at least 2-fold after treatment relative to C1D1 was found, and a pseudocount of 0.5 was applied to clones undetected at baseline. Singleton clones were defined as clones with 0 or 1 copy at C1D1, and non-singleton clones were defined as clones with 2 or more copies. Clones expanded in unsorted samples were annotated as CD4+, CD8+ or unknown by matching protein sequences in sorted samples from the same patient. Wilcoxon tests on paired samples were used to test diversity changes from C1D1 to C4D1. Here the immuneACCESS table is served through TCRdb, limited to in-frame sequences with V and J called. Missing clones are a known gap in these copies; in checked studies unresolved V genes cover under half, and the rest lacks a known reason. V and J calls and clone size are given by that table; D and trimming were obtained from the DNA. The table for this sample lists about 27,000 clones; just under 80% of them were counted only once. The ten biggest clones cover about a third of the sample.

Read against the paper, the sample's time point label means: cycle 2 day 1 (C2D1) of nivolumab. Every trial patient had relapsed following autologous stem cell transplantation, and prior brentuximab vedotin exposure was what differed among cohorts A, B and C. The trial cohort comprised about 60 patients with relapsed/refractory classical Hodgkin lymphoma whose best overall responses were complete response, partial response or progressive disease. Trial patients were treated with single-agent nivolumab in the multi-cohort phase II CheckMate 205 trial. An independent review committee assessed best overall response by applying the 2007 International Working Group response criteria. Trial PBMCs were obtained immediately prior to nivolumab initiation (C1D1) and on therapy at cycle 2 day 1 and cycle 4 day 1. Peripheral blood was collected in 8 mL Vacutainer Cell Preparation Tubes, from which PBMCs were isolated by centrifugation and then cryopreserved.

This TCR was recovered from a human donor with classical Hodgkin lymphoma. The source was peripheral blood mononuclear cells (PBMCs), collected before the second cycle of nivolumab. The rearrangement combines TRBV19 with TRBJ1-1; TRBD1 is a weak D gene call, 6 bases matching. The CDR3 corresponds to CASSITTGSSEAFF. At the DNA level, the sequence is TGTGCCAGTAGTATCACCACAGGGAGCTCTGAAGCTTTCTTT.